Included here is one T cell receptor beta chain sequence, with context. The data were taken from a study of blood T cell repertoires in COVID-19. V trimming: 3 bases; J trimming: 6 bases; junction bases outside the gene matches: 7. The CDR3 spans 15 residues. The germline gives CDR1 SQVTM, CDR2 ANQGSEA. The repertoire was sequenced with immunoSEQ multiplex PCR; TCRdb's copy has only in-frame clones and lacks some. The sample consists of about 270,000 clones, around 81% of them appearing once. The gene calls are TRBV29-1 and TRBJ2-2, with TRBD2 identical over 10 bases. Sequenced sample: peripheral blood. The source of this sequence is a woman between 55 and 75 years old with active or convalescent COVID-19. The DNA for the CDR3 is TGCAGCGTTGAGGGGACTAGCGCGGGGGCCGGGGAGCTGTTTTTT. It encodes CSVEGTSAGAGELFF.